Presented here are 24 T cell receptor beta chains from one specimen sequenced in a study of CD8 T cells in ankylosing spondylitis. TCRdb fed the 5' RACE reads into MiXCR, producing one record per CDR3 protein. This sample has more than 110,000 distinct CDR3 sequences, with 7% to 10% found just once. The sequenced material came from synovial fluid, either unsorted or a sorted T cell fraction (not recorded which). These receptors all stem from a male donor with ankylosing spondylitis.

This clonotype was detected ten times or more. This chain links TRBV2 with TRBJ2-7; the D gene is possibly TRBD2 (6 bases). The V and J ends lost 3 bases and 7 bases respectively, with 7 bases between them. CDR1 is SNHLY, CDR2 FYNNEI, per germline. The CDR3 runs 11 residues. Here the CDR3 reads CASSELAEQYF. Here the CDR3 DNA reads TGTGCCAGCAGTGAGCTAGCGGAGCAGTACTTC.

This chain links TRBV7-9 with TRBJ1-4; D gene ambiguous. The CDR3 loop spans 14 amino acids. CDR1 and CDR2 (germline): SEHNR, FQNEAQ (reference sequence). Between the trimmed V and J ends, which lost 3 bases and 0 bases, there was a span of 5 bases. The CDR3 protein is CASSFHPTNEKLFF. CDR3 DNA sequence: TGTGCCAGCAGCTTCCATCCAACTAATGAAAAACTGTTTTTT.

This clonotype was picked up a small number of times. This chain connects TRBV6-1 to TRBJ2-3, with a possible D match to TRBD2 (5 bases). Per germline, CDR1 MNHNS and CDR2 SASEGT. The CDR3 has 15 residues. V dropped 6 bases and J dropped 4 bases, with 17 bases sitting between them. DNA for the CDR3: TGTGCCAGCAGCTTCCCCCCGGGAACTTCAGATACGCAGTATTTT. Translated: CASSFPPGTSDTQYF.

This clonotype was counted ten times or more. The rearrangement links TRBV28 to TRBJ2-3; 9 positions match TRBD1. The CDR3 runs 17 residues. The V segment lost 6 bases and the J segment 4 bases; nucleotides outside the gene matches: 14. Germline V lookup: CDR1 MDHEN, CDR2 SYDVKM. CDR3 nucleotides: TGTGCCAGCAGCCCCGGGACAGGGAAGGAAGGGGCAGATACGCAGTATTTT. Protein: CASSPGTGKEGADTQYF.

This clonotype was seen at least ten times. This rearrangement joins TRBV7-3 to TRBJ2-3; tentative D call: TRBD1 (6 bases). The CDR3 runs to 15 residues. Trimming pared 2 bases from V and 2 bases from J, leaving 11 bases between. Germline CDR1 SGHTA, CDR2 FQGTGA. The CDR3 loop is CASSLGQSFTDTQYF. DNA of the CDR3: TGTGCCAGCAGCTTAGGACAGTCTTTCACAGATACGCAGTATTTT. Together with reference TRBV7-3 and TRBJ2-3, the CDR3 gives the full variable domain: GAGVSQTPSNKVTEKGKYVELRCDPISGHTALYWYRQSLGQGPEFLIYFQGTGAADDSGLPNDRFFAVRPEGSVSTLKIQRTERGDSAVYLCASSLGQSFTDTQYFGPGTRLTVL.

This clonotype appeared many times. The chain carries TRBV7-2 and TRBJ1-5; D might be TRBD1 (5 bases). V lost 4 bases to trimming and J lost 7 bases, with 8 bases between them. Germline lookup yields CDR1 SGHTA and CDR2 FQGNSA. The length of the CDR3 is 12 residues. The CDR3 region is CASSSQGQPQHF. The CDR3 DNA reads TGTGCCAGCAGCTCCCAGGGCCAGCCCCAGCATTTT.

This clonotype showed up many times. The chain couples TRBV4-3 to TRBJ1-2, with a weak D call TRBD1 (6 bases). The CDR3 has 14 residues. Per germline, CDR1 LGHNA and CDR2 YSLEER. The V gene lost 1 base and the J gene lost 4 bases, with 10 bases spanning the gap. In nucleotides, the CDR3 is TGCGCCAGCAGCCAAGGAACAGGGCCCTATGGCTACACCTTC. It yields the protein CASSQGTGPYGYTF.

This clonotype qualifies as medium-sized. The V call is TRBV4-3, the J call TRBJ1-2, with D unresolved. The germline V gene has CDR1 LGHNA and CDR2 YSLEER. The germline V and J ends were trimmed by 1 base and 4 bases, with 10 bases remaining between them. This CDR3 region has 14 residues. The CDR3 DNA reads as TGCGCCAGCAGCCAAGTTCTGGGGTTCTATGGCTACACCTTC. Its translation is CASSQVLGFYGYTF.

This clonotype has ten or more counts. The gene calls are TRBV15 and TRBJ1-5, with TRBD1 as a possible D gene (5 bases). V lost 4 bases and J 0 bases, leaving 13 bases between the germline ends. The CDR3 is made up of 16 amino acids. Germline V CDR1 and CDR2: LNHNV, YYDKDF (reference sequence). In nucleotides, the CDR3 is TGTGCCACCAGCATTGACAGCCCTTATAGCAATCAGCCCCAGCATTTT. Translating it yields CATSIDSPYSNQPQHF.

This chain joins TRBV7-2 and TRBJ2-1; D unclear. CDR3 length: 13 amino acids. Per the germline V gene, CDR1 is SGHTA and CDR2 is FQGNSA. The V and J ends lost 7 bases and 9 bases respectively, with 16 bases between them. The CDR3 spells CASTPSVFSEQFF. The CDR3 bases are TGTGCCAGCACCCCATCCGTATTCAGTGAGCAGTTCTTC.

This clonotype has at least ten counts. This rearrangement joins TRBV5-1 to TRBJ2-3; D gene unclear. The CDR3 loop spans 12 amino acids. Trimming took off 1 base at V and 6 bases at J, with 6 bases between the two ends. Germline loops: CDR1 SGHRS, CDR2 YFSETQ. The CDR3 nucleotides read TGCGCCAGCAGCTTGTCCGGCGATACGCAGTATTTT. It yields the protein CASSLSGDTQYF. The full variable domain, its missing parts supplied by reference TRBV5-1 and TRBJ2-3, is KAGVTQTPRYLIKTRGQQVTLSCSPISGHRSVSWYQQTPGQGLQFLFEYFSETQRNKGNFPGRFSGRQFSNSRSEMNVSTLELGDSALYLCASSLSGDTQYFGPGTRLTVL.

This clonotype was recorded many times. A junction end diverges from the germline sequence, so it may reflect a read error. The rearrangement links TRBV3-1 to TRBJ1-2; the D is unclear. The CDR3 spans 11 residues. The V gene's germline CDR1 is LGHDT and CDR2 YNNKEL (reference sequence). The CDR3 nucleotides are TGTGCCAGCAGCCAAGTTTACGCCGTGTCCTTC. The encoded protein is CASSQVYAVSF.

This clonotype appeared many times. V gene TRBV5-6 combines with J gene TRBJ1-5; TRBD1 aligns across 11 bases. This CDR3 comprises 14 residues. After removal of 4 bases from V and 5 bases from J, the junction contained 2 bases not matched to a gene. Per the germline V gene, CDR1 is SGHDT and CDR2 is YYEEEE. CDR3 DNA: TGTGCCAGCAGCCGGACAGGGGGCGATCAGCCCCAGCATTTT. Its protein is CASSRTGGDQPQHF. The complete variable domain, with remaining parts taken from reference TRBV5-6 and TRBJ1-5, reads DAGVTQSPTHLIKTRGQQVTLRCSPKSGHDTVSWYQQALGQGPQFIFQYYEEEERQRGNFPDRFSGHQFPNYSSELNVNALLLGDSALYLCASSRTGGDQPQHFGDGTRLSIL.

This clonotype came up many times. The chain links TRBV20-1 to TRBJ2-7; 7 positions agree with TRBD2. The CDR3 runs to 14 residues. V shed 5 bases and J 1 base; nucleotides not matched to a gene: 8. In germline, CDR1 is DFQATT, CDR2 SNEGSKA (reference sequence). The CDR3: CSALPGAGSYEQYF. The CDR3 nucleotides read TGCAGTGCTCTCCCGGGAGCGGGGTCCTACGAGCAGTACTTC.

This clonotype appeared many times. The rearrangement uses TRBV4-3 and TRBJ2-7; 9 positions match TRBD2. After removal of 4 bases from V and 4 bases from J, the junction contained 17 bases not matched to a gene. Germline V CDR1 and CDR2: LGHNA, YSLEER. This CDR3 has 18 amino acids. CDR3: CASSRGEDWRGGVYEQYF. In nucleotides, the CDR3 is TGCGCCAGCAGCCGAGGGGAGGACTGGCGCGGGGGGGTTTACGAGCAGTACTTC.

This clonotype was counted ten times or more. The gene calls are TRBV20-1 and TRBJ1-6; perhaps TRBD1 as D (5 bases). This CDR3 spans 15 amino acids. V lost 2 bases, J lost 8 bases, and 16 bases lay in between. Germline-derived CDR1 and CDR2 are DFQATT and SNEGSKA (reference sequence). DNA for the CDR3: TGCAGTGCTAGACGTGGACGGGACCCGTATTCACCCCTCCACTTT. It encodes CSARRGRDPYSPLHF.

The rearrangement uses TRBV14 and TRBJ2-4; D unresolved. The CDR3 has 15 amino acids. Germline assignment: CDR1 SGHDN and CDR2 FVKESK. With 4 bases removed from V and 1 base from J, the gap between germline ends came to 11 bases. CDR3 nucleotides: TGTGCCAGCAGCCGACGTGGGCTGGCCAAAAACATTCAGTACTTC. Its protein is CASSRRGLAKNIQYF.

This clonotype was recorded many times. This chain links TRBV27 with TRBJ1-1, with unresolved D. Trimming left V 10 bases short and J 6 bases short, with 12 bases between. The CDR3 has 11 residues. Germline CDR1 reads MNHEY; CDR2 reads SMNVEV (reference sequence). CDR3 DNA: TGTGCCACCCCGAGCATCGCTGAAGCTTTCTTT. It codes for CATPSIAEAFF.

This clonotype was seen only a few times. V is TRBV9 and J is TRBJ2-1, with D possibly TRBD1 on 6 matching bases. CDR1 and CDR2 (germline): SGDLS, YYNGEE. Trimming left V 3 bases short and J 3 bases short, with 16 bases between. This CDR3 contains 16 residues. CDR3 in DNA: TGTGCCAGCAGCGCAGGGGACACCGGTCTCTACAATGAGCAGTTCTTC. It translates to CASSAGDTGLYNEQFF.

The chain employs TRBV20-1 and TRBJ2-3, with TRBD2 identical over 7 bases. Germline assignment: CDR1 DFQATT and CDR2 SNEGSKA (reference sequence). The CDR3 consists of 16 residues. V lost 5 bases and J lost 8; bases outside the gene matches: 19. The CDR3 protein is CSAPPMSSGMPVTQYF. The CDR3 DNA sequence: TGCAGTGCTCCCCCGATGTCCAGCGGGATGCCAGTTACGCAGTATTTT.

This clonotype was seen only a few times. In nucleotides, the CDR3 is TGCAGTGCTAGTAGCAGGGCGGACACCATATATTTT. As protein: CSASSRADTIYF. The chain recombines TRBV20-1 with TRBJ1-3; tentatively, D is TRBD1 (5 bases). The CDR3 covers 12 residues. The V gene lost 3 bases and the J gene lost 8 bases, with 11 bases spanning the gap. Germline values: CDR1 DFQATT, CDR2 SNEGSKA (reference sequence).

In its sample, this clonotype was seen a few times. V and J are TRBV7-2 and TRBJ2-3; D gene ambiguous. V was trimmed by 1 base and J by 5 bases, leaving 10 bases between them. The germline gives CDR1 SGHTA, CDR2 FQGNSA. CDR3 length equals 14 residues. This chain's CDR3 is CASSLDYREDTQYF. CDR3 DNA sequence: TGTGCCAGCAGCTTAGACTATAGGGAAGATACGCAGTATTTT.

The chain employs TRBV6-1 and TRBJ1-1; 7 bases are shared with TRBD1. Germline V lookup: CDR1 MNHNS, CDR2 SASEGT. This CDR3 is built from 13 residues. With V trimmed by 6 bases and J by 4 bases, 5 bases remained unmatched. DNA of the CDR3: TGTGCCAGCAGCCTAACAGGGGTCACTGAAGCTTTCTTT. Its translation is CASSLTGVTEAFF.

This clonotype was detected a few times. J is TRBJ2-1 and V is TRBV10-3; TRBD1 might be the D (6 bases). The CDR3 is 17 residues long. Trimming left V 4 bases short and J 2 bases short, with 18 bases between. The germline V gene encodes CDR1 ENHRY and CDR2 SYGVKD. The chain's CDR3 is CAISVEGAGATYNEQFF. CDR3 DNA sequence: TGTGCCATCAGTGTAGAAGGCGCAGGGGCTACCTACAATGAGCAGTTCTTC.